One sample yielded the 21 T cell receptor beta chains listed below, sequenced in a study of blood T cell repertoires in COVID-19 (dated by TCRdb to about 2020). Preparation of the library involved the immunoSEQ multiplex PCR assay. The immuneACCESS repertoire file appears here via TCRdb, limited to in-frame rearrangements. These files lack a portion of the clones; in checked studies, under half of the deficit traces to unresolved V genes, and the cause of the others is not known. This sample comprises roughly 260,000 clones, 75% to 90% of them detected only once. The top ten clones comprise roughly 2% of the sample. Sequencing was done on a sample of peripheral blood. The receptor source for this set is a woman aged 50 to 65 who had recovered from COVID-19.

The chain has TRBV10-3 and TRBJ2-5; 9 bases map to TRBD1. Germline values: CDR1 ENHRY, CDR2 SYGVKD. V shed 11 bases, J shed 3 bases, and the junction held 7 bases outside the gene matches. This CDR3 has 13 amino acids. The CDR3 region is CAVRGQGEETQYF. As DNA, the CDR3 is TGTGCCGTCCGGGGACAGGGTGAAGAGACCCAGTACTTC.

This clone was seen only a few times. The chain carries TRBV28 and TRBJ1-3; D gene uncertain. Trimming pared 7 bases from V and 0 bases from J, leaving 16 bases between. The CDR3 extends over 16 amino acids. In germline, CDR1 is MDHEN, CDR2 SYDVKM. DNA for the CDR3: TGTGCCAGCATCGGGTCGCCAACCCTCTCTGGAAACACCATATATTTT. It codes for CASIGSPTLSGNTIYF.

The chain joins TRBV6-2 or TRBV6-3 to TRBJ2-1; 11 bases line up with TRBD2. Germline lookup yields CDR1 MNHEY and CDR2 SVGEGT. V lost 0 bases to trimming and J lost 4 bases; unmatched junction nucleotides: 8. The CDR3 is 18 residues long. CDR3 coding DNA: TGTGCCAGCAGTTACTCGTTGCTAGCGGGAGGTCTTTACAATGAGCAGTTCTTC. Translated, it gives CASSYSLLAGGLYNEQFF.

The gene calls are TRBV18 and TRBJ2-7; tentatively, D is TRBD1 (5 bases). V was shortened by 0 bases and J by 5 bases, with 11 bases between the two germline ends. CDR3 length equals 14 residues. The germline V gene has CDR1 KGHSH and CDR2 LQKENI. CDR3 DNA sequence: TGTGCCAGCTCACCACCGGTCAGGGTCAACGAGCAGTACTTC. Residues: CASSPPVRVNEQYF.

This clone was counted a few times. This sequence joins TRBV6-5 and TRBJ2-3; D may be TRBD1 (6 bases). V lost 0 bases to trimming and J lost 6 bases, with 7 bases between them. The germline CDR1 and CDR2 sequences are MNHEY and SVGAGI. The CDR3 contains 13 residues. In DNA, the CDR3 is TGTGCCAGCAGTTACTCGAGGGGGGATACGCAGTATTTT. It specifies CASSYSRGDTQYF.

The genes are TRBV27 and TRBJ1-5, with TRBD1 matching 7 bases. This CDR3 is 16 amino acids long. V shed 0 bases, J shed 2 bases, and the junction held 4 bases outside the gene matches. The germline V gene has CDR1 MNHEY and CDR2 SMNVEV (reference sequence). The CDR3 is CASSLSFDRGNQPQHF. CDR3 DNA sequence: TGTGCCAGCAGTTTATCTTTCGACAGGGGCAATCAGCCCCAGCATTTT.

V usage is TRBV7-9 and J usage is TRBJ1-2; no clear D gene. V dropped 5 bases and J dropped 5 bases, with 12 bases sitting between them. Germline lookup yields CDR1 SEHNR and CDR2 FQNEAQ (reference sequence). The CDR3 is 13 amino acids. The chain's CDR3 is CASSLRVLYGYTF. The DNA for the CDR3 is TGTGCCAGCAGCCTGCGGGTTCTGTATGGCTACACCTTC.

This clone came up once. This rearrangement joins TRBV11-2 to TRBJ1-3; possibly TRBD1 for D (5 bases). Trimming took off 2 bases at V and 2 bases at J, with 7 bases between the two ends. Germline values: CDR1 SGHAT, CDR2 FQNNGV. This CDR3 has 14 residues. The chain's CDR3 is CASSLQGTGNTIYF. In nucleotides, the CDR3 is TGTGCCAGCAGCTTACAGGGTACTGGAAACACCATATATTTT. Full variable domain (rest looked up from reference TRBV11-2 and TRBJ1-3): EAGVAQSPRYKIIEKRQSVAFWCNPISGHATLYWYQQILGQGPKLLIQFQNNGVVDDSQLPKDRFSAERLKGVDSTLKIQPAKLEDSAVYLCASSLQGTGNTIYFGEGSWLTVV.

The rearrangement joins TRBV7-9 to TRBJ2-5, with a possible D match to TRBD2 (6 bases). The V gene lost 7 bases and the J gene lost 5 bases, with 14 bases spanning the gap. The germline CDR1 and CDR2 sequences are SEHNR and FQNEAQ (reference sequence). The CDR3 consists of 13 residues. The CDR3 DNA is TGTGCCAGCACCAGGAGGGACGCGGAGACCCAGTACTTC. It translates to CASTRRDAETQYF.

This clone has more than one count but fewer than ten. The rearrangement joins TRBV7-2 to TRBJ1-2, with TRBD1 matching over 8 bases. The CDR3 runs 13 residues. The germline CDR1 and CDR2 sequences are SGHTA and FQGNSA. V gave up 7 bases and J gave up 4 bases; unmatched junction bases: 5. CDR3 DNA: TGTGCCAGCACTTTGGACAGGGCCTATGGCTACACCTTC. Its protein product is CASTLDRAYGYTF.

The chain couples TRBV2 to TRBJ2-7, with a tentative D call TRBD1 (5 bases). Germline CDR1 reads SNHLY; CDR2 reads FYNNEI. The CDR3 totals 12 residues. V was cut by 6 bases and J by 2 bases, with 8 bases left in between. The DNA for the CDR3 is TGTGCCAGCAGGGGGCCAGCCTACGAGCAGTACTTC. It is translated as CASRGPAYEQYF.

The V and J genes are TRBV4-3 and TRBJ1-2; no clear D. V lost 0 bases and J 1 base, leaving 18 bases between the germline ends. This CDR3 region has 18 residues. From germline, CDR1 is LGHNA and CDR2 YSLEER. DNA of the CDR3: TGCGCCAGCAGCCAAGAGGGCAGGCCAAAACCTGTTAACTATGGCTACACCTTC. This translates into CASSQEGRPKPVNYGYTF.

The chain links TRBV19 to TRBJ2-2; 8 bases are a match to TRBD1. The CDR3 loop spans 15 amino acids. CDR1 LNHDA and CDR2 SQIVND come from the germline V gene (reference sequence). Trimming took 7 bases from V and 8 from J; bases not matched to a gene: 12. For the CDR3, the DNA is TGTGCCAGTAAAGAGGACAGGGCTAGATGGGGGGAGCTGTTTTTT. Translation: CASKEDRARWGELFF.

The chain carries TRBV7-2 and TRBJ2-2, with D uncertain. This CDR3 spans 17 amino acids. Germline loops: CDR1 SGHTA, CDR2 FQGNSA. V lost 2 bases and J lost 1, with 14 bases in between. The DNA for the CDR3 is TGTGCCAGCAGCTTACGACTCGGCCTGAAGAACACCGGGGAGCTGTTTTTT. This translates into CASSLRLGLKNTGELFF.

The CDR3 loop is CASSLVRGDTEAFF. The DNA for the CDR3 is TGTGCCAGCAGCTTAGTCCGGGGGGACACTGAAGCTTTCTTT. This chain links TRBV11-2 with TRBJ1-1; D might be TRBD1 (5 bases). The V gene's germline CDR1 is SGHAT and CDR2 FQNNGV. V was shortened by 1 base and J by 3 bases, with 9 bases between the two germline ends. This CDR3 is built from 14 residues.

This clone was counted between two and nine times. The chain joins TRBV7-2 to TRBJ1-5; D gene ambiguous. Per germline, CDR1 SGHTA and CDR2 FQGNSA. This CDR3 spans 14 amino acids. V dropped 2 bases and J dropped 3 bases, with 8 bases sitting between them. The CDR3 is CASSLMADNQPQHF. In DNA, the CDR3 is TGTGCCAGCAGCTTAATGGCAGACAATCAGCCCCAGCATTTT.

The chain uses TRBV5-1 and TRBJ2-1, with D possibly matching TRBD2 (5 bases). Trimming shortened V by 4 bases and J by 8 bases, and 10 bases separated the two germline ends. The CDR3 covers 12 residues. Germline values: CDR1 SGHRS, CDR2 YFSETQ. CDR3 amino acids: CASSPLGDEQFF. In DNA, the CDR3 is TGCGCCAGCAGCCCACTAGGAGATGAGCAGTTCTTC. The variable domain in full, with the rest retrieved from reference TRBV5-1 and TRBJ2-1, is KAGVTQTPRYLIKTRGQQVTLSCSPISGHRSVSWYQQTPGQGLQFLFEYFSETQRNKGNFPGRFSGRQFSNSRSEMNVSTLELGDSALYLCASSPLGDEQFFGPGTRLTVL.

V is TRBV10-3 and J is TRBJ1-1, with unresolved D. The CDR3 runs to 15 residues. Trimming removed 5 bases from V and 4 bases from J, with 17 bases in between. The germline V gene has CDR1 ENHRY and CDR2 SYGVKD. CDR3 sequence: CAISPSVVGGTEAFF. The CDR3 DNA sequence: TGTGCCATCAGTCCCTCCGTGGTGGGAGGCACTGAAGCTTTCTTT.

DNA for the CDR3: TGTGCCAGCAGCGGAACTAGCGGCTACGAGCAGTACTTC. Its translation is CASSGTSGYEQYF. The chain carries TRBV9 and TRBJ2-7, with 8 nucleotides matching TRBD2. The CDR3 spans 13 residues. Looked up from germline, CDR1 is SGDLS and CDR2 is YYNGEE. Trimming removed 3 bases from V and 3 bases from J; junction bases left unmatched: 2.

V and J are TRBV6-6 and TRBJ1-3; TRBD1 might be the D (5 bases). The CDR3 loop spans 16 amino acids. CDR1 MNHNY and CDR2 SVGAGI come from the germline V gene (reference sequence). Trimming took off 11 bases at V and 0 bases at J, with 20 bases between the two ends. The CDR3 DNA follows: TGTGCCGCCCTGGCCCGGACAACTTACTCTGGAAACACCATATATTTT. This encodes CAALARTTYSGNTIYF.

DNA for the CDR3: TGTGCCAGCAGTGAAATAGGGACAGAAAACACCGGGGAGCTGTTTTTT. Residues: CASSEIGTENTGELFF. The V gene is TRBV6-1, the J gene TRBJ2-2; 7 positions match TRBD1. Germline lookup yields CDR1 MNHNS and CDR2 SASEGT. Trimming cost V 2 bases and J 2 bases; bases outside gene matches: 5. CDR3 length: 16 residues.